In its sample, the clone carrying this T cell receptor (beta chain) was seen many times. V lost 1 base and J lost 3; bases outside the gene matches: 9. This CDR3 has 17 amino acids. Per the germline V gene, CDR1 is SGHNT and CDR2 is YYREEE (reference sequence). The data belong to a study of blood T cells in healthy people across ages. Alongside a J-beta primer mix, a sample-barcoded 5' primer served in a second PCR lasting about 7 to 11 cycles. TCRdb independently ran MiXCR on the 5' RACE reads; one entry per CDR3 protein. The data show approximately 810,000 distinct CDR3 sequences, less than 35% seen once.

The genes are TRBV5-4 and TRBJ2-3; TRBD2 aligns across 9 bases. Sequencing was done on a sample of blood. This TCR was recovered from a woman aged 80 or older in good health. This CDR3 is CASSLKTGGGVTDTQYF. In nucleotides, the CDR3 is TGTGCCAGCAGCTTGAAGACGGGCGGGGGGGTTACAGATACGCAGTATTTT.